The sample holds one count of the clone carrying this TCR beta chain. Only in-frame clones appear in the TCRdb table, and some are missing; sequencing was by immunoSEQ multiplex PCR. This sample yields tens of thousands of clones, of which around 90% are seen a single time; roughly 0.2% belongs to the top ten. The sample originates from a study of monozygotic twins with cystic fibrosis. This CDR3 is 16 amino acids long. V was clipped by 4 bases and J by 2 bases; unmatched bases: 8. CDR1 and CDR2 (germline): SGHTA, FQGNSA. What was sequenced was blood. This rearrangement joins TRBV7-2 to TRBJ2-3, with 8 nucleotides matching TRBD2. The source is a boy aged 2-9 years with cystic fibrosis. In DNA form, the CDR3 reads TGTGCCAGCAGCTCACGACTAGCGCGATTCACAGATACGCAGTATTTT. This translates into CASSSRLARFTDTQYF.